These 12 T cell receptor beta chains were all obtained from the same sample, sequenced in a study of blood T cell repertoires in COVID-19. Profiling relied on immunoSEQ multiplex PCR, and the TCRdb table lists in-frame clones only, not all of them. Of about 300,000 clones in the sample, 75% to 90% were seen once. The sample was peripheral blood. The receptor source for this set is a man aged 18 to 30 with active or convalescent COVID-19.

This sequence joins TRBV28 and TRBJ2-3; TRBD1 matches 10 bases. This CDR3 comprises 13 residues. The V and J ends lost 5 bases and 7 bases, in that order; junction bases with no gene match: 3. Germline V gene sequence: CDR1 MDHEN, CDR2 SYDVKM. In nucleotides, the CDR3 is TGTGCCAGCAGTCAAGACAGGGGGCATACGCAGTATTTT. This encodes CASSQDRGHTQYF.

The rearrangement links TRBV3-1 (or the pseudogene TRBV3-2) to TRBJ2-3; 9 nucleotides align to TRBD2. The CDR3 is made up of 15 amino acids. The V gene end was trimmed by 1 base and the J gene end by 4 bases; junction bases not matched to a gene: 3. Germline-derived CDR1 and CDR2 are LGHDT and YNNKEL (reference sequence). As DNA, the CDR3 is TGTGCCAGCAGCCAAGCGGGACTAGCCGCAGATACGCAGTATTTT. It encodes CASSQAGLAADTQYF.

This chain connects TRBV27 to TRBJ2-7; TRBD2 aligns across 8 bases. This CDR3 is 12 amino acids long. With 2 bases clipped from V and 13 bases from J, the junction kept 7 bases outside the gene matches. Germline lookup yields CDR1 MNHEY and CDR2 SMNVEV (reference sequence). The CDR3 loop reads CASSLGAGASYF. The CDR3, as DNA: TGTGCCAGCAGTTTAGGAGCGGGAGCTAGCTACTTC.

The chain couples TRBV4-3 to TRBJ2-1; D is perhaps TRBD2 (5 bases). With 0 bases removed from V and 7 bases from J, the gap between germline ends came to 13 bases. Germline V gene lookup returns CDR1 LGHNA and CDR2 YSLEER. CDR3 length: 15 amino acids. The CDR3 sequence: CASSQEGLPSNEQFF. The CDR3 coding sequence is TGCGCCAGCAGCCAAGAAGGACTCCCCTCGAATGAGCAGTTCTTC.

The DNA of the CDR3 is TGTGCCAGCAGTTACGGGAGACAAGATACGCAGTATTTT. Its translation: CASSYGRQDTQYF. The rearrangement uses TRBV6-6 and TRBJ2-3, with D possibly TRBD2 on 5 matching bases. With 2 bases removed from V and 5 bases from J, the gap between germline ends came to 8 bases. The germline CDR1 and CDR2 sequences are MNHNY and SVGAGI (reference sequence). This CDR3 region has 13 residues.

V gene TRBV19 combines with J gene TRBJ1-1; TRBD1 aligns across 7 bases. The V gene's germline CDR1 is LNHDA and CDR2 SQIVND (reference sequence). Trimming cost V 1 base and J 4 bases; bases outside gene matches: 6. This CDR3 is built from 15 residues. CDR3 nucleotides: TGTGCCAGTAGTATAGGCCTGACAGGGACCACTGAAGCTTTCTTT. Its protein product is CASSIGLTGTTEAFF.

This clone was recorded once. The gene calls are TRBV24-1 and TRBJ2-3, with TRBD1 identical over 9 bases. V shed 3 bases and J 4 bases; nucleotides not matched to a gene: 10. The germline gives CDR1 KGHDR, CDR2 SFDVKD. This CDR3 comprises 17 residues. Here the CDR3 DNA reads TGTGCCACCAGTGATCCAACACCGGGACAGGGTCCAGATACGCAGTATTTT. The encoded protein is CATSDPTPGQGPDTQYF.

The chain is built from TRBV7-2 and TRBJ2-7, with 10 bases aligning to TRBD1. Looked up from germline, CDR1 is SGHTA and CDR2 is FQGNSA. This CDR3 comprises 15 residues. V shed 4 bases and J 0 bases; nucleotides not matched to a gene: 3. The CDR3 region has the DNA TGTGCCAGCAGCTCAGACAGGGGGCCCTCCTACGAGCAGTACTTC. Protein sequence: CASSSDRGPSYEQYF. The full variable domain, in which reference TRBV7-2 and TRBJ2-7 provide the parts outside the CDR3, is GAGVSQSPSNKVTEKGKDVELRCDPISGHTALYWYRQSLGQGLEFLIYFQGNSAPDKSGLPSDRFSAERTGGSVSTLTIQRTQQEDSAVYLCASSSDRGPSYEQYFGPGTRLTVT.

CDR3 DNA sequence: TGTGCCAGCTCACCACTCACGTACTCTAGCACAGATACGCAGTATTTT. Translated: CASSPLTYSSTDTQYF. The chain employs TRBV18 and TRBJ2-3; no clear D. The CDR3 has 16 amino acids. CDR1 and CDR2 from the germline V gene are KGHSH and LQKENI. Trimming stripped 1 base from V and 0 bases from J, with 11 bases between.

The CDR3 bases are TGTGCCAGCAGTTACTCGTCGGGTAGCAATCAGCCCCAGCATTTT. Encoded protein: CASSYSSGSNQPQHF. The V gene is TRBV6-5, the J gene TRBJ1-5; D is unresolved. V was shortened by 0 bases and J by 0 bases, with 6 bases between the two germline ends. Germline CDR1 MNHEY, CDR2 SVGAGI. CDR3 length: 15 amino acids.

This chain uses TRBV7-9 with TRBJ1-2; D perhaps matches TRBD1 (5 bases). This CDR3 has 11 residues. Germline values: CDR1 SEHNR, CDR2 FQNEAQ (reference sequence). Trimming took 7 bases from V and 5 from J, leaving 8 bases between them. The CDR3 DNA follows: TGTGCCAGCACCAGACAGTATGGCTACACCTTC. Its protein product is CASTRQYGYTF.

The chain is built from TRBV12-3 or TRBV12-4 and TRBJ1-5; perhaps TRBD1 as D (6 bases). The CDR3 totals 13 residues. Trimming shortened V by 6 bases and J by 7 bases, and 13 bases separated the two germline ends. CDR3: CASRSQGEQPQHF. For the CDR3, the DNA is TGTGCCAGCAGATCACAGGGTGAGCAGCCCCAGCATTTT.